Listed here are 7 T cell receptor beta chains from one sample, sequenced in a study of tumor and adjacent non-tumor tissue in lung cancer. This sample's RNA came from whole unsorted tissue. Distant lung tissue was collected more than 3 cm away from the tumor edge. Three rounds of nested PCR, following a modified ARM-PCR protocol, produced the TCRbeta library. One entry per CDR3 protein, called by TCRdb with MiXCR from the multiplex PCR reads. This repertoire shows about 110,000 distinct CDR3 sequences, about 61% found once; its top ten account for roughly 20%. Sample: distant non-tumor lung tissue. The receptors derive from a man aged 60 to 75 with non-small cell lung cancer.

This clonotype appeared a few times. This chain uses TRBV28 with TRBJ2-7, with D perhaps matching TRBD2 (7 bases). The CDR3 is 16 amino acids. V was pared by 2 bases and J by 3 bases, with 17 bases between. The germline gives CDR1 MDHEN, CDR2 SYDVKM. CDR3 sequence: CASSLTSGRGGYEQYF. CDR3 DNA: TGTGCCAGCAGTTTAACCTCTGGGAGGGGGGGCTACGAGCAGTACTTC. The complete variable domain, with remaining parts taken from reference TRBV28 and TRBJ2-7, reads DVKVTQSSRYLVKRTGEKVFLECVQDMDHENMFWYRQDPGLGLRLIYFSYDVKMKEKGDIPEGYSVSREKKERFSLILESASTNQTSMYLCASSLTSGRGGYEQYFGPGTRLTVT.

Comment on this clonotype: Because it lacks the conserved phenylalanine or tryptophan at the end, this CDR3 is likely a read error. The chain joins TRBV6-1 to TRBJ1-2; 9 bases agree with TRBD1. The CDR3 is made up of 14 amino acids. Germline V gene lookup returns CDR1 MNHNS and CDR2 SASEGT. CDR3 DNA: TGTGCTAGCAGTGCGGGACAGGGATTATATGGCTACACCTTA. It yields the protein CASSAGQGLYGYTL.

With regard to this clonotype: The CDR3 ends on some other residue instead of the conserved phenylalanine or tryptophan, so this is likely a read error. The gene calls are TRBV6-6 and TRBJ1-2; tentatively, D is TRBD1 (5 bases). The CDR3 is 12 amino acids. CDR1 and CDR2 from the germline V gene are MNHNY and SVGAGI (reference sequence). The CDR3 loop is CASSPRDLGYTL. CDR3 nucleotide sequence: TGTGCTAGCAGTCCCAGGGACCTTGGCTACACCTTA.

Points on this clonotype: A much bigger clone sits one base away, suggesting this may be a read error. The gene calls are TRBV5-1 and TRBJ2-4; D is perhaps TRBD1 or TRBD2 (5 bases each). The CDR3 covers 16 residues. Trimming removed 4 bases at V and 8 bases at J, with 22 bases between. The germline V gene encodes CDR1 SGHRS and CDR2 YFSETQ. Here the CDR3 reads CASSMDGTQLSDIQYF. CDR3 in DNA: TGCGCCAGCAGCATGGATGGGACCCAACTTTCCGACATTCAGTACTTC.

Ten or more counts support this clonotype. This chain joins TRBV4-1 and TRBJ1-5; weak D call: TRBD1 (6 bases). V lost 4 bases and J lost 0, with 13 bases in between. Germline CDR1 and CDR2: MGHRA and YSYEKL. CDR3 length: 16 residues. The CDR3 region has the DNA TGCGCCAGCAGCCCGAGACAGGACTATAGCAATCAGCCCCAGCATTTT. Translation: CASSPRQDYSNQPQHF.

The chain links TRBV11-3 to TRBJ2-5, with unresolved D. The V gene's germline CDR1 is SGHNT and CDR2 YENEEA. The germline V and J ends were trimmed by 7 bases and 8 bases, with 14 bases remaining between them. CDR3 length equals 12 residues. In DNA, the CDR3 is TGTGCCAGCAACAGTTTGGAATATACCCAGTACTTC. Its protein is CASNSLEYTQYF.

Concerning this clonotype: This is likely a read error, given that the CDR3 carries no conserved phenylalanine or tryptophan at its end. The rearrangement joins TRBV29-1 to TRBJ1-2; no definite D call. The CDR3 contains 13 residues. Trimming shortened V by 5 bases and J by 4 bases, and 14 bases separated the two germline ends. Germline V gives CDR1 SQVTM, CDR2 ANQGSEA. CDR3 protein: CSVRLWEVYGYTY. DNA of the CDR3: TGCAGCGTTCGCTTGTGGGAGGTCTATGGCTACACCTAC.